This T cell receptor beta chain was captured in a study of blood T cell repertoires in COVID-19. Some clones are missing from TCRdb's copy, which holds only in-frame ones; the method was immunoSEQ multiplex PCR. Of a few hundred thousand clones listed, roughly 87% are singletons. The germline V gene encodes CDR1 SGHDT and CDR2 YYEEEE. This CDR3 region has 16 residues. Trimming removed 1 base from V and 2 bases from J, with 14 bases in between. The study drew participants aged roughly 18 to 95 years from roughly 25 US areas. Clinical history as reported by participants underpinned cohort assignment. Two negative PCRs, clearance, or symptom resolution had been documented for recovered Cohort 3 donors. This clone turned up a few times.

Source material: PBMCs or T cells enriched from blood (not recorded which). The clonotype was recovered from a woman aged 50 to 60 who had recovered from COVID-19. The chain uses TRBV5-6 and TRBJ2-3; weak D call: TRBD1 (7 bases). The chain's CDR3 is CASSLNAGQFTDTQYF. The CDR3 DNA sequence: TGTGCCAGCAGCTTGAACGCGGGACAGTTCACAGATACGCAGTATTTT.